A selection of T cell receptor beta chains follows, all from one sample in a study of control samples from healthy donors and cancer patients. Profiled with immunoSEQ multiplex PCR; TCRdb holds only in-frame clones, not every one. The table records about 89,000 clones, 85% to 90% of them present only once. Sequencing input: blood. These receptors originate from a woman aged 40 to 49 in good health. Each CDR3 is given without its conserved first and last residue.

j_call	v_call	cdr3_aa
TRBJ1-3	TRBV6-9	ASRLLRTAQGSGNTIY
TRBJ2-2	TRBV5-1	ASSEGQGNTGELF
TRBJ2-1	TRBV11-3	ASSSADRGYNEQF
TRBJ2-1	TRBV15	ATSRAPTTSGGSSSYNEQF
TRBJ1-2	TRBV15	ATSRDVGSGQINYGYT
TRBJ1-1	TRBV6-2/TRBV6-3	ASSYRDTNTEAF
TRBJ2-7	TRBV19	ASSDRTYEQY
TRBJ1-1	TRBV15	ATSRDIASQKAF
TRBJ1-4	TRBV2	ASSTGSREKLF
TRBJ2-3	TRBV11-3	ASSLGALDTQY
TRBJ2-3	TRBV6-1	ASSDTDTQY
TRBJ1-1	TRBV5-1	ASKGRGTENTEAF
TRBJ2-5	TRBV6-2/TRBV6-3	ASSYSLETQY
TRBJ2-7	TRBV2	ASRTGDSYEQY
TRBJ1-1	TRBV6-4	ASSETSEGTEAF
TRBJ2-2	TRBV13	ASSHLGGTYTGELF
TRBJ2-7	TRBV14	ASSQGSYYEQY
TRBJ1-5	TRBV7-8	ASSLTDRVQPQH
TRBJ1-6	TRBV30	AWSVGDRDNSPLH
TRBJ1-1	TRBV2	ASSETAAGTEAF